This T cell receptor beta chain was documented in a study of PD-1 blockade in classical Hodgkin lymphoma. The time point denotes: cycle 4 day 1 (C4D1), after six to seven weeks of nivolumab. Each and every patient relapsed after autologous stem cell transplantation, and patients got differing brentuximab vedotin exposure. The CDR3 runs to 16 residues. Germline V gene lookup returns CDR1 SQVTM and CDR2 ANQGSEA. Trimming shortened V by 1 base and J by 1 base, and 14 bases separated the two germline ends. Libraries were prepared by immunoSEQ multiplex PCR; TCRdb keeps only in-frame clonotypes and omits some of them. The data contain approximately 96,000 clones, more than 85% of them singletons.

The receptor was derived from a human donor with classical Hodgkin lymphoma. The rearrangement links TRBV29-1 to TRBJ2-1, with D possibly being TRBD2 (6 bases). Specimen: peripheral blood mononuclear cells (PBMCs), collected before the fourth cycle of nivolumab. CDR3 region: CSVEVGSGGSYNEQFF. The CDR3 DNA reads TGCAGCGTTGAAGTAGGTAGCGGTGGGTCCTACAATGAGCAGTTCTTC.